The rows below give T cell receptor beta chains drawn from one sample of a study of CD8 T cells in ankylosing spondylitis. TCRdb reprocessed the 5' RACE reads with MiXCR, giving one entry per CDR3 protein. The table lists about 700,000 distinct CDR3 sequences, around a fifth of them singletons, with around 20% in the top ten. The sample consisted of blood, either unsorted or a sorted T cell fraction (not recorded which). The receptors were gathered from a male donor with ankylosing spondylitis. Both conserved end residues are part of each CDR3. The D gene is left open where the match is weak. The size field is filled for only some rows; it gives once, few, many or a size class.

V	J	D	size	DNA	CDR3
TRBV7-3	TRBJ2-1	TRBD2	many	TGTGCCAGCAGCTCCACTAGCGGTCCCTACAATGAGCAGTTCTTC	CASSSTSGPYNEQFF
TRBV20-1	TRBJ2-3	TRBD1	NA	TGCAGTGCCAACAGGGGGTGGGAGCAGTATTTT	CSANRGWEQYF
TRBV9	TRBJ2-5	NA	NA	TGTGCCAGCAGCGCAGGAGGGACCGCCGCCCCAGAGACCCAGTACTTC	CASSAGGTAAPETQYF
TRBV4-1	TRBJ1-6	NA	few	TGCGCCAGCAGCCAAGATGGGGCAGGGCAGAAAGGTTCACCCCTCCACTTT	CASSQDGAGQKGSPLHF
TRBV6-2/TRBV6-3	TRBJ2-5	TRBD2	NA	TGTGCCAGCAGACGCGGACTAGCGGATTACCAAGAGACCCAGTACTTC	CASRRGLADYQETQYF
TRBV5-6	TRBJ1-2	NA	NA	TGTGCCAGCAGCTCTACACCCGGCAGGTACTATGGCTACACCTTC	CASSSTPGRYYGYTF
TRBV7-2	TRBJ2-7	NA	many	TGTGCCAGCAGCTTAGGGGCAGCTAGCGAGCAGTACTTC	CASSLGAASEQYF
TRBV5-6	TRBJ2-7	NA	few	TGTGCCAGCAGCCGAGTCGCGGGTTACGAGCAGTACTTC	CASSRVAGYEQYF
TRBV2	TRBJ1-6	NA	NA	TGTGCCAGCAGTGAAGGGGGCCAGCTTAATTCACCCCTCCACTTT	CASSEGGQLNSPLHF
TRBV5-8	TRBJ1-5	NA	NA	TGTGCCAGCAGCTTGTTTAGTGGCAGTCCCAATCAGCCCCAGCATTTT	CASSLFSGSPNQPQHF
TRBV6-5	TRBJ2-5	NA	many	TGTGCCAGCAGCGGAGACCAAGAGACCCAGTACTTC	CASSGDQETQYF
TRBV6-4	TRBJ2-1	NA	few	TGTGCCAGCAGTGACACGGGGGCCCCGGCCAATGAGCAGTTCTTC	CASSDTGAPANEQFF
TRBV20-1	TRBJ2-5	NA	NA	TGCAGTGCTAGAGATTATTGGGGTCATGAGACCCAGTACTTC	CSARDYWGHETQYF
TRBV30	TRBJ1-1	NA	NA	TGTGCCTGGAAAGGGGGTGATCGGGCTGAAGCTTTCTTT	CAWKGGDRAEAFF
TRBV3-1	TRBJ1-3	NA	NA	TGTGCCAGCAGCCAAAGGAAAGGAACTGGAAACACCATATATTTT	CASSQRKGTGNTIYF
TRBV6-1	TRBJ1-1	NA	NA	TGTGCCAGCAGTGAATTTGGGGGTCTTGAAGCTTTCTTT	CASSEFGGLEAFF
TRBV20-1	TRBJ2-1	NA	NA	TGCAGTGCTAGATTCGCTGGCGCCTACAATGAGCAGTTCTTC	CSARFAGAYNEQFF
TRBV20-1	TRBJ2-7	TRBD2	NA	TGCAGTGCTATAAGAAGCGGGAGGGCCGCTGGCGAGCAGTACTTC	CSAIRSGRAAGEQYF
TRBV12-3/TRBV12-4	TRBJ1-1	NA	many	TGTGCCAGCAGTTTTGAGTTGGCGACCACTGAAGCTTTCTTT	CASSFELATTEAFF
TRBV28	TRBJ1-2	TRBD1	many	TGTGCCAGCACCAAGACAGGGGGGCCCTATGGCTACACCTTC	CASTKTGGPYGYTF
TRBV12-3/TRBV12-4	TRBJ2-1	NA	NA	TGTGCCAGCAGCCCCTCAGCGCGGAGAGGATACAATGAGCAGTTCTTC	CASSPSARRGYNEQFF
TRBV6-5	TRBJ2-2	TRBD2	many	TGTGCCAGCAGTTACAGTCTAGCGGGAGGGCCTGGCGGGGAGCTGTTTTTT	CASSYSLAGGPGGELFF
TRBV2	TRBJ2-2	NA	NA	TGTGCCAGCAACCAGCCCGGGGAGCTGTTTTTT	CASNQPGELFF
TRBV5-1	TRBJ1-1	TRBD1	few	TGCGCCAGCACCGAGGACAGGGGATCTGAAGCTTTCTTT	CASTEDRGSEAFF
TRBV6-5	TRBJ2-1	NA	NA	TGTGCCAGCAGCCCAACCCCGGGACCTCAGTTCTTC	CASSPTPGPQFF
TRBV2	TRBJ1-4	NA	few	TGTGCCAGCAGTGTTGCCGGGAATCGTGAAAAACTGTTTTTT	CASSVAGNREKLFF
TRBV12-3/TRBV12-4	TRBJ2-6	NA	NA	TGTGCCAGCAGTTTACAAACTGGGGCCAACGTCCTGACTTTC	CASSLQTGANVLTF
TRBV5-1	TRBJ2-1	TRBD2	many	TGCGCCAGCAGCTTGGGAGCGGGAGGAGTGAGGAATGAGCAGTTCTTC	CASSLGAGGVRNEQFF
TRBV20-1	TRBJ1-2	NA	NA	TGCAGTGCTTCCGGACAGCTCTATGGCTACACCTTC	CSASGQLYGYTF
TRBV20-1	TRBJ2-3	NA	many	TGCAGCGCTCCGGGACTCGGCACAGATACGCAGTATTTT	CSAPGLGTDTQYF
TRBV7-6	TRBJ2-7	NA	once	TGTGCCAGCAGCTTATGGGGGGCTCCCTCCTACGAGCAGTACTTC	CASSLWGAPSYEQYF
TRBV7-9	TRBJ2-3	NA	NA	TGTGCCAGCAGGATGGGGGCCGCTAGCACAGATACGCAGTATTTT	CASRMGAASTDTQYF
TRBV20-1	TRBJ2-5	NA	NA	TGCAGTGCTGCCTCAGTCACCCAAGAGACCCAGTACTTC	CSAASVTQETQYF
TRBV25-1	TRBJ2-1	TRBD2	many	TGTGCCAGCAGTGACGGCCCCGGGACTAGCGGAAACAATGAGCAGTTCTTC	CASSDGPGTSGNNEQFF
TRBV27	TRBJ1-2	NA	few	TGTGCCAGCAGTTTATCAGGGGGACCAGTATTTTTTGGCTACACCTTC	CASSLSGGPVFFGYTF
TRBV7-8	TRBJ2-7	NA	few	TGTGCCAGCAGCTTTGGGGCAGGGGGGGTTAGCTACGAGCAGTACTTC	CASSFGAGGVSYEQYF
TRBV12-3/TRBV12-4	TRBJ1-2	NA	many	TGTGCCAGCAGTTCGCCCGGGGGGGGAGGCTATGGCTACACCTTC	CASSSPGGGGYGYTF
TRBV4-1	TRBJ1-6	NA	NA	TGCGCCAGCAGCCAAGGGGCAGGGTTAGGTTCACCCCTCCACTTT	CASSQGAGLGSPLHF
TRBV6-1	TRBJ1-2	NA	NA	TGTGCCAGCAGTGATTTAGGATACTATGGCTACACCTTC	CASSDLGYYGYTF
TRBV2	TRBJ2-5	NA	few	TGTGCCAGCAGTGTTCGGGCGTCGGAGACCCAGTACTTC	CASSVRASETQYF
TRBV4-1	TRBJ2-2	NA	many	TGCGCCAGCAGCCCCCAGGCTGGGACTGGGAACGTCGGGGAGCTGTTTTTT	CASSPQAGTGNVGELFF
TRBV11-2	TRBJ1-5	TRBD1	NA	TGTGCCAGCAGCCCCGACAGGGACCTCAATCAGCCCCAGCATTTT	CASSPDRDLNQPQHF
TRBV6-1	TRBJ2-3	TRBD2	NA	TGTGCCAGCAGTGATCTAGCGGAGAAATCAGATACGCAGTATTTT	CASSDLAEKSDTQYF
TRBV10-2	TRBJ2-7	NA	few	TGCGCCAGCAGGGCAGGCGCAGGGGCCTACGAGCAGTACTTC	CASRAGAGAYEQYF
TRBV5-6	TRBJ1-2	NA	few	TGTGCCAGCAGCACCGAGGGGTATGGCTACACCTTC	CASSTEGYGYTF
TRBV6-4	TRBJ1-1	NA	NA	TGTGCCAGCAGTCTAGATGTGGGGGGCACTGAAGCTTTCTTT	CASSLDVGGTEAFF
TRBV6-1	TRBJ2-1	TRBD2	few	TGTGCCAGCAGCCGGGAGGGCCCCCGTGAGCAGTTCTTC	CASSREGPREQFF
TRBV29-1	TRBJ2-1	NA	NA	TGCAGCGATGGACAGAAGAGCTCCTACAATGAGCAGTTCTTC	CSDGQKSSYNEQFF
TRBV5-6	TRBJ2-7	TRBD1	few	TGTGCCAGCAGCTCCGCGTTTCAGGGGGAACCCTACGAGCAGTACTTC	CASSSAFQGEPYEQYF
TRBV5-1	TRBJ2-7	TRBD1	NA	TGCGCCAGCAGCTTGGGATACTGGGGGCAGGGGGTCGAGGAGCAGTACTTC	CASSLGYWGQGVEEQYF
TRBV20-1	TRBJ1-6	TRBD1	many	TGCAGTGCTAGAGATGGGGACAGAGGAGCCGTCCACTTT	CSARDGDRGAVHF
TRBV5-1	TRBJ1-1	NA	NA	TGCGCCAGCAGCTTGGAGGGGGAAGGTAGTGCGACTGAAGCTTTCTTT	CASSLEGEGSATEAFF
TRBV7-8	TRBJ2-7	NA	NA	TGTGCCAGCAGCTTAGCGGTAACAGGCCGAGGCTACGAGCAGTACTTC	CASSLAVTGRGYEQYF